These T cell receptor beta chains were read from a single sample in a study of T cells in localized non-small cell lung cancer. The data were produced by immunoSEQ multiplex PCR, yet TCRdb's version contains in-frame clones alone and is incomplete. The sample holds over 25,000 clones, around 80% seen once. This specimen consisted of peripheral blood, obtained before any cancer treatment. Receptors were obtained from a male donor at least 60 years old with stage II squamous cell lung carcinoma. Both conserved end residues are part of each CDR3. Each record gives: clone size, D gene, J gene, V gene, CDR3 length, CDR3 DNA, CDR3 protein. D genes are given only for firm matches. Rows may omit the clone size; those that give it use once, few, many or a size class.

clone_size: -; d_call: -; j_call: TRBJ1-5; v_call: TRBV10-3; cdr3_length: 18; cdr3_nt: TGTGCCATCAGTGAATCCGCCTGGGGGGGCGGGGGCAATCAGCCCCAGCATTTT; cdr3_aa: CAISESAWGGGGNQPQHF
clone_size: -; d_call: -; j_call: TRBJ2-3; v_call: TRBV30; cdr3_length: 11; cdr3_nt: TGTGCCTGGAGTATTACAGATACGCAGTATTTT; cdr3_aa: CAWSITDTQYF
clone_size: -; d_call: -; j_call: TRBJ1-6; v_call: TRBV30; cdr3_length: 13; cdr3_nt: TGTGCTAGACAAGAGGGGCAGAATTCACCCCTCCACTTT; cdr3_aa: CARQEGQNSPLHF
clone_size: -; d_call: -; j_call: TRBJ1-1; v_call: TRBV7-6; cdr3_length: 13; cdr3_nt: TGTGCCAGCAGCTTCTCGACAGAAACTGAAGCTTTCTTT; cdr3_aa: CASSFSTETEAFF
clone_size: -; d_call: -; j_call: TRBJ2-5; v_call: TRBV7-9; cdr3_length: 15; cdr3_nt: TGTGCCAGCAGCCCTGCTGGCAGGGGTGATGAGACCCAGTACTTC; cdr3_aa: CASSPAGRGDETQYF
clone_size: few; d_call: -; j_call: TRBJ2-1; v_call: TRBV29-1; cdr3_length: 16; cdr3_nt: TGCAGCGTTGAAGGGGGACTCGGAATGGCCTACAATGAGCAGTTCTTC; cdr3_aa: CSVEGGLGMAYNEQFF
clone_size: -; d_call: -; j_call: TRBJ2-1; v_call: TRBV6-1; cdr3_length: 18; cdr3_nt: TGTGCCAGCAGTGCCCAAGGCGTGGGACAACCTAGGGGCGATGAGCAGTTCTTC; cdr3_aa: CASSAQGVGQPRGDEQFF
clone_size: once; d_call: -; j_call: TRBJ1-5; v_call: TRBV21-1; cdr3_length: 16; cdr3_nt: TGTGCCAGCAGCAAAATTGAAACGGATAGCAATCAGCCCCAGCATTTT; cdr3_aa: CASSKIETDSNQPQHF
clone_size: -; d_call: -; j_call: TRBJ1-4; v_call: TRBV27; cdr3_length: 15; cdr3_nt: TGTGCCAGCAGCCCGTGGAGATCAACTAATGAAAAACTGTTTTTT; cdr3_aa: CASSPWRSTNEKLFF
clone_size: many; d_call: TRBD1; j_call: TRBJ1-2; v_call: TRBV5-1; cdr3_length: 15; cdr3_nt: TGCGCCAGCAGCTTGGAACGGGCAGGGGGCTATGGCTACACCTTC; cdr3_aa: CASSLERAGGYGYTF
clone_size: once; d_call: TRBD1; j_call: TRBJ2-1; v_call: TRBV9; cdr3_length: 14; cdr3_nt: TGTGCCAGCAGCCCCCGACAGGGCCACAATGAGCAGTTCTTC; cdr3_aa: CASSPRQGHNEQFF
clone_size: once; d_call: TRBD1; j_call: TRBJ2-7; v_call: TRBV19; cdr3_length: 14; cdr3_nt: TGTGCCAGTAGTAGCGGGACAGGCTCCTACGAGCAGTACTTC; cdr3_aa: CASSSGTGSYEQYF
clone_size: -; d_call: -; j_call: TRBJ1-2; v_call: TRBV19; cdr3_length: 15; cdr3_nt: TGTGCCAGTAGTATAGGACCGACAAAAAACTATGGCTACACCTTC; cdr3_aa: CASSIGPTKNYGYTF
clone_size: -; d_call: -; j_call: TRBJ1-2; v_call: TRBV30; cdr3_length: 18; cdr3_nt: TGTGCCTGGAGTGTAAACGCCAACCTGGGCGCAAACTTTTATGGCTACACCTTC; cdr3_aa: CAWSVNANLGANFYGYTF
clone_size: -; d_call: -; j_call: TRBJ2-7; v_call: TRBV27; cdr3_length: 14; cdr3_nt: TGTGCCAGCAGTTCCCTAGCGAGGTCCTACGAGCAGTACTTC; cdr3_aa: CASSSLARSYEQYF
clone_size: -; d_call: -; j_call: TRBJ1-1; v_call: TRBV9; cdr3_length: 14; cdr3_nt: TGTGCCAGCAGCGTAGTGGCCTCGAACACTGAAGCTTTCTTT; cdr3_aa: CASSVVASNTEAFF
clone_size: -; d_call: TRBD1; j_call: TRBJ2-7; v_call: TRBV5-6; cdr3_length: 16; cdr3_nt: TGTGCCAGCAGGGGACAGGGGCCCTCCTTTCCCAGCGAGCAGTACTTC; cdr3_aa: CASRGQGPSFPSEQYF
clone_size: -; d_call: -; j_call: TRBJ1-1; v_call: TRBV7-9; cdr3_length: 12; cdr3_nt: TGTGCCAGCAGCTCGGACCGGACTGAAGCTTTCTTT; cdr3_aa: CASSSDRTEAFF
clone_size: -; d_call: -; j_call: TRBJ2-3; v_call: TRBV27; cdr3_length: 15; cdr3_nt: TGTGCCAGCAGTTTAGCGGGGAGGAGCGCAGATACGCAGTATTTT; cdr3_aa: CASSLAGRSADTQYF
clone_size: -; d_call: TRBD2; j_call: TRBJ2-7; v_call: TRBV7-6; cdr3_length: 15; cdr3_nt: TGTGCCAGCAGCCCTGGGACTAGCGGGAGCTACGAGCAGTACTTC; cdr3_aa: CASSPGTSGSYEQYF
clone_size: -; d_call: -; j_call: TRBJ2-7; v_call: TRBV2; cdr3_length: 11; cdr3_nt: TGTGCCAGCAGGAGGGGGTACGAGCAGTACTTC; cdr3_aa: CASRRGYEQYF
clone_size: many; d_call: -; j_call: TRBJ1-4; v_call: TRBV16; cdr3_length: 17; cdr3_nt: TGTGCCAGCAGCCCTTCGCCCTTTCTTGCAACTAATGAAAAACTGTTTTTT; cdr3_aa: CASSPSPFLATNEKLFF
clone_size: -; d_call: -; j_call: TRBJ1-1; v_call: TRBV5-6; cdr3_length: 14; cdr3_nt: TGTGCCAGCAGCTTGTTAGGGGCAAACACTGAAGCTTTCTTT; cdr3_aa: CASSLLGANTEAFF
clone_size: -; d_call: TRBD2; j_call: TRBJ2-1; v_call: TRBV6-1; cdr3_length: 15; cdr3_nt: TGTGCCAGCAGTGGACTAGCGGGAGGGCCGGGTGAGCAGTTCTTC; cdr3_aa: CASSGLAGGPGEQFF